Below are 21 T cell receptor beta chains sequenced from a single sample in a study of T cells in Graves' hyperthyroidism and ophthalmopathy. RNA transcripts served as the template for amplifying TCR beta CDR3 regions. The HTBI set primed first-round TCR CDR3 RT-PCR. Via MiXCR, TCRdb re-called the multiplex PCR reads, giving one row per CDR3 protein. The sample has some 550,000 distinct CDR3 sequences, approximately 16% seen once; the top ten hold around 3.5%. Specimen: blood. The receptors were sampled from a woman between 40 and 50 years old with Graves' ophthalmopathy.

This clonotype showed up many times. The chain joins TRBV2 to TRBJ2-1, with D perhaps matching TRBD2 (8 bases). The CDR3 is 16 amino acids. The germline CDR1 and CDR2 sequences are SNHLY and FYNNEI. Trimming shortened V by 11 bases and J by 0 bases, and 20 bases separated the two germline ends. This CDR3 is CALGTGGGYSYNEQFF. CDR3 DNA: TGTGCCCTTGGGACGGGAGGGGGCTACTCCTACAATGAGCAGTTCTTC.

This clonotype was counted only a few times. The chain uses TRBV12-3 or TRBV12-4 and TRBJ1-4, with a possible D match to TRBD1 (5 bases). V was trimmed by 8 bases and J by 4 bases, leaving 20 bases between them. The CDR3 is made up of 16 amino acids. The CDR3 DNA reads TGTGCCAGCCGCGGGACCGCCCTGGGCTATAATGAAAAACTGTTTTTT. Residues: CASRGTALGYNEKLFF.

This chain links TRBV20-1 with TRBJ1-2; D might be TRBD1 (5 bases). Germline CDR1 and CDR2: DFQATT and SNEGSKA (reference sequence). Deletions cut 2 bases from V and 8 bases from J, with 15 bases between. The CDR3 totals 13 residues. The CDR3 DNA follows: TGCAGTGCTAGAAATCAGGGACCAGGGGGCTACACCTTC. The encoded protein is CSARNQGPGGYTF.

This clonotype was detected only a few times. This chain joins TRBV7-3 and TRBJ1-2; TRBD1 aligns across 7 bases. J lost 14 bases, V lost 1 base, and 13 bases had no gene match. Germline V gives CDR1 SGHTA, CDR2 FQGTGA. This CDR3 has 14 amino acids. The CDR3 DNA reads TGTGCCAGCAGCTTAAATGGCAGGGGGGATCGAAGGACCTTC. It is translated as CASSLNGRGDRRTF.

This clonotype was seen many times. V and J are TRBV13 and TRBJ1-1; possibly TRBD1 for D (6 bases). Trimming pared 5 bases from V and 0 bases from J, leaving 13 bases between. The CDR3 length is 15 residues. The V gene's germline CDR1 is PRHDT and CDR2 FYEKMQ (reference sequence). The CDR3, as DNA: TGTGCCAGCAGCCCCCACAGGGCCATGAACACTGAAGCTTTCTTT. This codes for CASSPHRAMNTEAFF.

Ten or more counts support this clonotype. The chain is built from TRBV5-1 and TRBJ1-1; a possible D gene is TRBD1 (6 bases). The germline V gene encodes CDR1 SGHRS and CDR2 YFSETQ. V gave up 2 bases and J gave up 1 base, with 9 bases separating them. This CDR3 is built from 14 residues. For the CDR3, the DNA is TGCGCCAGCAGCTTAGGGGACACGAACACTGAAGCTTTCTTT. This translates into CASSLGDTNTEAFF.

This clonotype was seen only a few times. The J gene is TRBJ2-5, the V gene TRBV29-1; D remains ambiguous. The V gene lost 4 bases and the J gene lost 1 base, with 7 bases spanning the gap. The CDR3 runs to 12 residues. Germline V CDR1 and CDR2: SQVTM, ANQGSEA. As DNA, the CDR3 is TGCAGCGTTGTGTCAGTCCAAGAGACCCAGTACTTC. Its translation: CSVVSVQETQYF.

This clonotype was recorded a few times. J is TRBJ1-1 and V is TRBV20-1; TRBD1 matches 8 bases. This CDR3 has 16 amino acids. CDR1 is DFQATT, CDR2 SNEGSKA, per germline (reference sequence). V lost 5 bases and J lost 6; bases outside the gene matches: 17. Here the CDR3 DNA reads TGCAGTGCTCATTCCAGGGGGCGCGATAAAGGTCCTGAAGCTTTCTTT. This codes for CSAHSRGRDKGPEAFF.

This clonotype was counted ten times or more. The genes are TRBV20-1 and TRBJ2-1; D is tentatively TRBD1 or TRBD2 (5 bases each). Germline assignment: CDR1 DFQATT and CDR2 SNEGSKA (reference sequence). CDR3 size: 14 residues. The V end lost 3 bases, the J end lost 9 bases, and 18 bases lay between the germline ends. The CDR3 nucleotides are TGCAGTGCTAGGGGGACGTGGGCTAGCATTGAGCAGTTCTTC. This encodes CSARGTWASIEQFF.

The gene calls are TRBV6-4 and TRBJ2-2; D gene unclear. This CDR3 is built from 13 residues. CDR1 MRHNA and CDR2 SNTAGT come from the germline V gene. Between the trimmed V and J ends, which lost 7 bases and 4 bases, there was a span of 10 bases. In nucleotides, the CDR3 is TGTGCCAGCATAGTTTCCTCCACCGGGGAGCTGTTTTTT. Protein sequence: CASIVSSTGELFF.

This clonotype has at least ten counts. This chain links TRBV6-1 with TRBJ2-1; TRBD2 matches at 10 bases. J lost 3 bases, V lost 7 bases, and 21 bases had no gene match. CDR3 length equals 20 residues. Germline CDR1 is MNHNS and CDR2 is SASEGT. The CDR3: CASNPPRGRLAGGLYNEQFF. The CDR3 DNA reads TGTGCCAGCAATCCTCCCCGGGGGAGGTTAGCGGGAGGCCTCTACAATGAGCAGTTCTTC.

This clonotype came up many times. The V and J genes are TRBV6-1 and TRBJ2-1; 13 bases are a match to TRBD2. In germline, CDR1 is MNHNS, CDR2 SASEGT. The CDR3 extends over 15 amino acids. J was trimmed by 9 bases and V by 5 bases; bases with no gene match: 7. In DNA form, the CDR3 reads TGTGCCAGCAGTTTACTAGCGGGGGGGCCAGGTGAGCAGTTCTTC. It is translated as CASSLLAGGPGEQFF.

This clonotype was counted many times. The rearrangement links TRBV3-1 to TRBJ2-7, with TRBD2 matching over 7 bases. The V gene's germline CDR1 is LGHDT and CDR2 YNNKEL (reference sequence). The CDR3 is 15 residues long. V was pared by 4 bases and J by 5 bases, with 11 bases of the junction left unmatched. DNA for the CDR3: TGTGCCAGCAGCCCGGCACTACGGGAGGCCCACGAGCAGTACTTC. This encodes CASSPALREAHEQYF.

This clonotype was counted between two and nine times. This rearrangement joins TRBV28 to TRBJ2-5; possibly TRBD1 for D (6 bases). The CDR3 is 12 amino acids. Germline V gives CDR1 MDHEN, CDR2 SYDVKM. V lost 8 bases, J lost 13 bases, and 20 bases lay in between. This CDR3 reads CASWGLRGRVYF. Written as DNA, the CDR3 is TGTGCCAGCTGGGGCCTCAGGGGCCGGGTGTACTTC.

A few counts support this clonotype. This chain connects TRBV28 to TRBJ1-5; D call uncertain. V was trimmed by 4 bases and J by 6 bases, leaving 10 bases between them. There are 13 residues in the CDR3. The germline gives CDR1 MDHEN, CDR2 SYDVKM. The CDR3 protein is CASSSIGGQPQHF. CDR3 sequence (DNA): TGTGCCAGCAGTTCAATAGGCGGTCAGCCCCAGCATTTT.

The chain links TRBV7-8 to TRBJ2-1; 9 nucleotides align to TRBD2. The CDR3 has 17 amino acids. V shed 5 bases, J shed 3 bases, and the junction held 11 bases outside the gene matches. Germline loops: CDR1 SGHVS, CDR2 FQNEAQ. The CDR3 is CASSPGPLAGRYNEQFF. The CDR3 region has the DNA TGTGCCAGCAGCCCCGGCCCGCTAGCGGGACGCTACAATGAGCAGTTCTTC.

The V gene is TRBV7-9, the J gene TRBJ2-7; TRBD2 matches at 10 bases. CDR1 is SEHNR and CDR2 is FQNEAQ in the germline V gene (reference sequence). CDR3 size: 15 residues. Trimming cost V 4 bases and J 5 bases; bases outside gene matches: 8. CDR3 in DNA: TGTGCCAGCAGCTCCCTCCTAGCGGGAGTTCACGAGCAGTACTTC. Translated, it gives CASSSLLAGVHEQYF. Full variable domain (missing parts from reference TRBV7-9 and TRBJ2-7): DTGVSQNPRHKITKRGQNVTFRCDPISEHNRLYWYRQTLGQGPEFLTYFQNEAQLEKSRLLSDRFSAERPKGSFSTLEIQRTEQGDSAMYLCASSSLLAGVHEQYFGPGTRLTVT.

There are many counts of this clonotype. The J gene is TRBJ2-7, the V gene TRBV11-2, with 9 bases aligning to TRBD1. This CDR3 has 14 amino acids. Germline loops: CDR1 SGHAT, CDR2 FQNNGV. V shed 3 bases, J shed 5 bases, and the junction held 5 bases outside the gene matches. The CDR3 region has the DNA TGTGCCAGCAGCTTCCGGACAGGGGTCAACGAGCAGTACTTC. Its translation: CASSFRTGVNEQYF.

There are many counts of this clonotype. CDR3 DNA: TGTGCCAGCAGTGACCGGGGCTCTAGTTTTCAGCCCCAGCATTTT. This encodes CASSDRGSSFQPQHF. The V call is TRBV2, the J call TRBJ1-5; a possible D gene is TRBD1 (5 bases). The CDR3 totals 15 residues. Germline lookup yields CDR1 SNHLY and CDR2 FYNNEI. Trimming cost V 3 bases and J 6 bases, with 15 bases left between them.

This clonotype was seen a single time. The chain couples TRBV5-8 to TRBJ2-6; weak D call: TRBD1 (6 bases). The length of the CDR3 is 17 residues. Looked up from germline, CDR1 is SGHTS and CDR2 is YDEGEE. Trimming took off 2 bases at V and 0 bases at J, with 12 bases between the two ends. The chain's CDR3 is CASSFTRDTSGANVLTF. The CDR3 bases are TGTGCCAGCAGCTTTACTAGGGACACCTCTGGGGCCAACGTCCTGACTTTC.

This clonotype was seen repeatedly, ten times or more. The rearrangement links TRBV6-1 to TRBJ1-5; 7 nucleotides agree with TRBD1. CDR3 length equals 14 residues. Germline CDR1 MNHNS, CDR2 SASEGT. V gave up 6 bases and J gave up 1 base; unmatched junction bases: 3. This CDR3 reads CASSQDRSNQPQHF. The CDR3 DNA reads TGTGCCAGCAGCCAGGACAGGAGCAATCAGCCCCAGCATTTT.